The clone carrying this T cell receptor beta chain was seen more than once but under ten times. TCRdb re-derived calls from the 5' RACE reads in MiXCR, one entry per CDR3 protein. The sample carries 55,000 to 70,000 distinct CDR3 sequences, 28% recorded once. This CDR3 contains 13 residues. V lost 5 bases, J lost 5 bases, and 12 bases lay in between. In germline, CDR1 is SGHTA, CDR2 FQGNSA. The chain carries TRBV7-2 and TRBJ2-5, with D perhaps given as TRBD1 or TRBD2 (5 bases each). Specimen: tumor-infiltrating memory CD4+ T cells sorted from the breast tumor. Indicated subset: memory CD4+ T cells, CD4+CD45RO+CD25-. The sequence was collected from a female donor with breast cancer. The CDR3 protein is CASSRGVLETQYF. In DNA, the CDR3 is TGTGCCAGCAGCCGAGGGGTTTTGGAGACCCAGTACTTC.